The T cell receptor (beta chain) described here comes from a study of response to subunit inactivated influenza vaccine. Study-level points and caveats: The authors suggested that few new T cells are recruited per seasonal influenza vaccination.

In TCRdb, the RT-PCR reads were re-called with MiXCR into one record per CDR3 protein. The sample contains 500,000 to 600,000 distinct CDR3 sequences, about an eighth of which appear only once. The germline gives CDR1 SGHRS, CDR2 YFSETQ. Trimming removed 4 bases from V and 8 bases from J, with 15 bases in between. The CDR3 length is 13 residues. Comments on this clonotype: Its specificity is not known.

Sequencing used PBMCs from blood, obtained more than 35 days after vaccination. The J gene is TRBJ1-1, the V gene TRBV5-1; D remains unclear. The source is a man aged 50 or older who received an inactivated influenza vaccine. CDR3 in DNA: TGCGCCAGCAGCGAGGAAGGTGGCCGGGAAGCTTTCTTT. This translates into CASSEEGGREAFF.